This T cell receptor beta chain was sequenced for a study of T-cell memory formation after mild COVID-19. In the study overall: TCR clusters were mostly confined to one donor each. Study-wide points: Contracting CD4+ clones were located mainly in CM and EM, and CD8+ clones in EMRA. There was a balanced CD4/CD8 profile in clones contracting day 15 to 85, and later expanders leaned CD4+.

TCR alpha and TCR beta cDNA libraries with sample barcodes and UMIs came from 5'RACE using constant-segment primers. Each CDR3 protein is one row after TCRdb ran MiXCR on the 5' RACE reads. This table holds roughly 600,000 distinct CDR3 sequences, over 15% found once. This clonotype was recorded at least ten times. The antigen is unknown. The CDR3 is 15 residues long. V was pared by 6 bases and J by 0 bases, with 4 bases of the junction left unmatched. The V gene's germline CDR1 is SGHTA and CDR2 FQGNSA. The sequenced sample was PBMCs or a T cell subset sorted from them (not recorded which). This chain links TRBV7-2 with TRBJ2-1; 8 nucleotides line up with TRBD2. This clonotype originated in an adult woman who had mild COVID-19 (a few samples of this study predate the infection). Cell type and time point are not known. As DNA, the CDR3 is TGTGCCAGCAGTTCCAGCGGGGGCTCCTACAATGAGCAGTTCTTC. It specifies CASSSSGGSYNEQFF. Full variable domain (remainder filled in from reference TRBV7-2 and TRBJ2-1): GAGVSQSPSNKVTEKGKDVELRCDPISGHTALYWYRQSLGQGLEFLIYFQGNSAPDKSGLPSDRFSAERTGGSVSTLTIQRTQQEDSAVYLCASSSSGGSYNEQFFGPGTRLTVL.